This is a list of T cell receptor beta chains from one sample in a study of blood T cell repertoires in COVID-19. Libraries were prepared by immunoSEQ multiplex PCR; TCRdb keeps only in-frame clonotypes and omits some of them. Of 200,000 to 300,000 clones detected, roughly 87% appear once; the ten largest clones hold around 0.78%. The sequencing input was peripheral blood. These receptor sequences come from a young woman with acute or convalescent COVID-19. CDR3s include the opening cysteine and the closing phenylalanine or tryptophan. The D gene is left open where the match is weak. Clone size is given for some rows only: seen once, a few or many times, or a class if the clone is expanded.

.,TRBD1,TRBJ2-7,TRBV25-1,CASKRTGSYEQYF,TGTGCCAGCAAAAGGACAGGGAGCTACGAGCAGTACTTC
.,.,TRBJ2-1,TRBV6-5,CATAIGNEQFF,TGTGCCACCGCTATCGGCAATGAGCAGTTCTTC
few,TRBD2,TRBJ2-7,TRBV7-6,CASSLEASGSRNEQYF,TGTGCCAGCAGCTTAGAGGCTAGCGGGAGCCGAAACGAGCAGTACTTC
.,.,TRBJ2-2,TRBV19,CASSIKGSPNTGELFF,TGTGCCAGTAGTATTAAAGGGAGCCCCAACACCGGGGAGCTGTTTTTT
.,TRBD2,TRBJ2-1,TRBV11-3,CASSLVKTSGILYNEQFF,TGTGCCAGCAGCTTAGTAAAGACTAGCGGGATACTTTACAATGAGCAGTTCTTC
.,.,TRBJ2-7,TRBV6-2/TRBV6-3,CASSYGSAIYEQYF,TGTGCCAGCAGTTACGGAAGCGCTATCTACGAGCAGTACTTC
few,TRBD1,TRBJ1-3,TRBV10-3,CAISRQGGSSGNTIYF,TGTGCCATCAGTCGACAGGGTGGGAGCTCTGGAAACACCATATATTTT
.,.,TRBJ2-7,TRBV11-3,CASSTGAYEQYF,TGTGCCAGCAGCACAGGTGCCTACGAGCAGTACTTC
.,.,TRBJ2-3,TRBV6-2/TRBV6-3,CASSYFRLAGRGTDTQYF,TGTGCCAGCAGTTACTTTCGGCTAGCTGGTAGGGGCACAGATACGCAGTATTTT
.,.,TRBJ2-7,TRBV6-2/TRBV6-3,CASSYSDSRDEQYF,TGTGCCAGCAGTTACTCAGACTCACGAGACGAGCAGTACTTC
.,.,TRBJ2-7,TRBV12-5,CASGLSGVGYEQYF,TGTGCTAGTGGTTTGTCTGGCGTCGGGTACGAGCAGTACTTC
few,.,TRBJ2-2,TRBV5-4,CASSLQLENTGELFF,TGTGCCAGCAGCTTGCAACTTGAGAACACCGGGGAGCTGTTTTTT
.,.,TRBJ2-7,TRBV29-1,CSVELRPAYEQYF,TGCAGCGTTGAATTGAGGCCGGCCTACGAGCAGTACTTC
.,TRBD1,TRBJ2-3,TRBV7-8,CASSFGPGQSTDTQYF,TGTGCCAGCAGCTTTGGTCCGGGACAGAGCACAGATACGCAGTATTTT
.,TRBD1,TRBJ2-7,TRBV2,CASSVSGTGFSYEQYF,TGTGCCAGCAGTGTTTCCGGGACAGGCTTCTCCTACGAGCAGTACTTC
.,.,TRBJ1-3,TRBV5-4,CASSLRGTGNTIYF,TGTGCCAGCAGCTTGAGGGGTACTGGAAACACCATATATTTT
.,TRBD2,TRBJ2-2,TRBV7-9,CASSLTSENTGELFF,TGTGCCAGCAGCTTGACTAGCGAGAACACCGGGGAGCTGTTTTTT
.,TRBD1,TRBJ2-2,TRBV24-1,CATSDDRGLAGELFF,TGTGCCACCAGTGATGACAGGGGGCTGGCCGGGGAGCTGTTTTTT
.,.,TRBJ2-1,TRBV3-1/TRBV3-2,CASSLTYSKALNEQFF,TGTGCCAGCAGCTTGACTTATAGTAAGGCACTCAATGAGCAGTTCTTC
.,TRBD2,TRBJ2-1,TRBV3-1/TRBV3-2,CASSQVAGVLNEQFF,TGTGCCAGCAGCCAAGTTGCGGGAGTTCTCAATGAGCAGTTCTTC
.,.,TRBJ2-3,TRBV5-1,CASSAGTKSTDTQYF,TGCGCCAGCAGCGCCGGGACAAAGAGCACAGATACGCAGTATTTT
.,TRBD1,TRBJ2-3,TRBV18,CASSPRDRDVNTQYF,TGTGCCAGCTCACCCCGGGACAGGGACGTTAATACGCAGTATTTT
once,.,TRBJ2-1,TRBV5-4,CASSLIGGRVTHNEQFF,TGTGCCAGCAGCTTGATCGGCGGCAGAGTAACCCACAATGAGCAGTTCTTC
.,.,TRBJ1-6,TRBV2,CASSERRDSPLHF,TGTGCCAGCAGTGAAAGGAGGGATTCACCCCTCCACTTT
.,.,TRBJ2-1,TRBV6-2/TRBV6-3,CASSYSGRISYNEQFF,TGTGCCAGCAGTTACTCGGGCAGGATCTCCTACAATGAGCAGTTCTTC
once,.,TRBJ1-4,TRBV6-2/TRBV6-3,CASSDDEQGRSEKLFF,TGTGCCAGCAGTGACGACGAACAGGGAAGGAGTGAAAAACTGTTTTTT
.,.,TRBJ2-3,TRBV19,CASSTTSSTDTQYF,TGTGCCAGTAGTACGACTAGTAGCACAGATACGCAGTATTTT
.,TRBD1,TRBJ2-7,TRBV14,CASSRDRGLGSLYF,TGTGCCAGCAGCCGAGACAGGGGGCTGGGTAGTCTGTACTTC
.,.,TRBJ1-5,TRBV29-1,CSVGSGQPQHF,TGCAGCGTTGGGTCAGGACAGCCCCAGCATTTT
.,.,TRBJ2-3,TRBV5-4,CASSLGVSDTQYF,TGTGCCAGCAGCCTGGGTGTCTCAGATACGCAGTATTTT
once,.,TRBJ2-5,TRBV3-1/TRBV3-2,CASSGRGKGQETQYF,TGTGCCAGCAGCGGACGGGGAAAGGGCCAAGAGACCCAGTACTTC
.,.,TRBJ2-3,TRBV9,CASSVPGHDTDTQYF,TGTGCCAGCAGCGTACCGGGACATGACACAGATACGCAGTATTTT
.,TRBD1,TRBJ1-1,TRBV13,CASSTGTGVTEAFF,TGTGCCAGCAGCACGGGGACAGGAGTCACTGAAGCTTTCTTT
.,.,TRBJ1-2,TRBV6-5,CASSGTGLGYTF,TGTGCCAGCAGCGGAACAGGGTTAGGCTACACCTTC
.,.,TRBJ1-6,TRBV18,CASSTGLTSYNSPLHF,TGTGCCAGCTCAACGGGTTTGACCAGCTATAATTCACCCCTCCACTTT
.,TRBD1,TRBJ1-5,TRBV28,CASRIRGQGNQPQHF,TGTGCCAGCAGAATTCGGGGACAGGGCAATCAGCCCCAGCATTTT
.,.,TRBJ1-4,TRBV5-5,CASSPGGSFNEKLFF,TGTGCCAGCAGCCCTGGGGGGTCGTTTAATGAAAAACTGTTTTTT
once,TRBD2,TRBJ2-6,TRBV7-7,CASSPGLAGEPGSGANVLTF,TGTGCTAGCAGCCCCGGACTAGCGGGAGAACCGGGATCTGGGGCCAACGTCCTGACTTTC
.,.,TRBJ2-1,TRBV18,CASSPLGTMGASYNEQFF,TGTGCCAGCTCACCATTGGGAACGATGGGGGCCTCCTACAATGAGCAGTTCTTC
.,TRBD2,TRBJ2-1,TRBV18,CASSPSGSGNYNEQFF,TGTGCCAGCTCACCTTCGGGAAGCGGGAACTACAATGAGCAGTTCTTC
.,TRBD2,TRBJ2-2,TRBV24-1,CATSGSGGTGELFF,TGTGCCACCAGTGGGTCGGGGGGCACCGGGGAGCTGTTTTTT
.,TRBD2,TRBJ2-3,TRBV5-1,CASSLGAGGDTQYF,TGCGCCAGCAGCTTGGGAGCGGGGGGAGATACGCAGTATTTT
.,TRBD2,TRBJ2-7,TRBV19,CASRGREVTSYEQYF,TGTGCCAGTAGAGGGCGGGAGGTAACCTCCTACGAGCAGTACTTC
.,TRBD1,TRBJ1-2,TRBV10-3,CAISDSRGGGQGVPGGYTF,TGTGCCATCAGTGACTCAAGGGGGGGCGGACAGGGCGTCCCCGGTGGCTACACCTTC
few,.,TRBJ2-7,TRBV21-1,CASSKELTYEQYF,TGTGCCAGCAGCAAAGAGCTGACCTACGAGCAGTACTTC
.,TRBD2,TRBJ2-2,TRBV15,CATSELAGNTGELFF,TGTGCCACCAGCGAACTAGCGGGAAACACCGGGGAGCTGTTTTTT
.,.,TRBJ1-6,TRBV30,CAWKGGPGRESGSPLHF,TGTGCCTGGAAGGGAGGGCCAGGGAGAGAATCGGGATCACCCCTCCACTTT
.,TRBD2,TRBJ2-7,TRBV27,CAIKPPGLGVHEQYF,TGTGCCATCAAACCCCCGGGACTAGGTGTGCACGAGCAGTACTTC
.,.,TRBJ2-1,TRBV11-2,CASSSLSGNEQFF,TGTGCCAGCAGCTCCCTTAGTGGCAATGAGCAGTTCTTC
.,TRBD2,TRBJ2-3,TRBV6-2/TRBV6-3,CASSLGRGSATDTQYF,TGTGCCAGCAGTTTGGGGCGCGGGAGCGCCACAGATACGCAGTATTTT
.,TRBD1,TRBJ1-5,TRBV23-1,CASSTQGEDQPQHF,TGCGCCAGCAGTACACAGGGGGAGGATCAGCCCCAGCATTTT